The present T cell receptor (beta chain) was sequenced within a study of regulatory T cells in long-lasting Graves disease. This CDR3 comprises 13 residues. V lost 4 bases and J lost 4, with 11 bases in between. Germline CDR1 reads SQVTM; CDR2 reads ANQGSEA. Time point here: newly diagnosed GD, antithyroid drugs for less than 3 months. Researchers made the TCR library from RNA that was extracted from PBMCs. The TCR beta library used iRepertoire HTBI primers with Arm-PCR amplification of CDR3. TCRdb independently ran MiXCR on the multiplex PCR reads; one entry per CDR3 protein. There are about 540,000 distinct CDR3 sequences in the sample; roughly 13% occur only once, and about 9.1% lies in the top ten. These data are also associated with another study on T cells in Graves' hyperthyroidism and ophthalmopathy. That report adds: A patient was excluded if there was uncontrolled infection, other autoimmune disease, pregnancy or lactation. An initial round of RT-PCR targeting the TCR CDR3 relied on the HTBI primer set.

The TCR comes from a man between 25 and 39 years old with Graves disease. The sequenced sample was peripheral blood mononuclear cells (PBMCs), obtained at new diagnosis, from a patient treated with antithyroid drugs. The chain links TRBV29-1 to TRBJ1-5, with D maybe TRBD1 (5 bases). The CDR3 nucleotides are TGCAGCGTTGGGGGGGGGTGGAATCAGCCCCAGCATTTT. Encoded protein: CSVGGGWNQPQHF.